This TCR beta chain was identified in a study of blood T cell repertoires in COVID-19. About the study: In each case, the material was cDNA or gDNA derived from T cells, B-cell-depleted T cells, or PBMCs.

The CDR3 is 15 amino acids. Trimming removed 6 bases at V and 6 bases at J, with 17 bases between. CDR1 is MNHEY and CDR2 is SVGAGI in the germline V gene. This clone was found once. Under the authors' procedure: It was from reference gene primer amplification that nucleated cell counts were estimated. Assay: immunoSEQ multiplex PCR; the TCRdb copy retains only in-frame clones and omits some. V, J and clone size are taken as reported in that table, and D and trimming were inferred from the DNA itself. Among fewer than 75,000 clones listed, roughly four fifths were seen once. The chain employs TRBV6-5 and TRBJ2-2; perhaps TRBD2 as D (5 bases). Sequences were obtained from peripheral blood. This receptor was taken from a human donor in a cohort sampled during active COVID-19. DNA of the CDR3: TGTGCCAGCAGAGACTACGGAAGGCGCGCCGGGGAGCTGTTTTTT. Its translation is CASRDYGRRAGELFF.